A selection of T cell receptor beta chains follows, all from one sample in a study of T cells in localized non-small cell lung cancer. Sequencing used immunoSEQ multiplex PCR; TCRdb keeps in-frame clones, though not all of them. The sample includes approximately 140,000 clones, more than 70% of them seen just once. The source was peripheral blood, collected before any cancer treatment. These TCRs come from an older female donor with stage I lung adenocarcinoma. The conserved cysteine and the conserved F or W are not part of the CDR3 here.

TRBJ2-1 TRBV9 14 ASSVGLALTIHEQF
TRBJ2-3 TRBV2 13 ASQSGSRGTDTQY
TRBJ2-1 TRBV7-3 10 ASSEQGEEQF
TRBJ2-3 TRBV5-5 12 ASSPTPDTDTQY
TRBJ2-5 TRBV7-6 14 ASSLEGTAVLETQY
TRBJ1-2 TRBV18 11 ASSQGTGRGYT
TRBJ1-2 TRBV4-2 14 ASSQGPKEGESGYT
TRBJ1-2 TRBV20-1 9 SAPGDYGYT
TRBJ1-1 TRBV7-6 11 ASSFGGTTEAF
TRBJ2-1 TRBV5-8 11 ASSLEGADEQF
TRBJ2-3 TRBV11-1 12 ASSSHGATDTQY
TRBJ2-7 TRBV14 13 ASSQAGLARYEQY